These 18 T cell receptor beta chains were all obtained from the same sample, sequenced in a study of cytomegalovirus exposure and HLA in healthy donors. TCRdb's copy holds only in-frame clones and misses some; the assay was immunoSEQ multiplex PCR. Counted here are 150,000 to 170,000 clones, 86% occurring once; the ten biggest clones make up over 2%. Sample: PBMCs. Every receptor here comes from a human donor in good health.

The sample holds many counts of this clone. The rearrangement joins TRBV7-8 to TRBJ2-7, with 10 bases aligning to TRBD2. The trim removed 2 bases at V and 6 bases at J, leaving 7 bases unmatched. The germline V gene has CDR1 SGHVS and CDR2 FQNEAQ. The CDR3 is made up of 15 amino acids. CDR3 region: CASSLQRGGRTEQYF. The CDR3 DNA sequence: TGTGCCAGCAGCTTACAGCGGGGGGGCCGTACCGAGCAGTACTTC.

The V call is TRBV19, the J call TRBJ1-1, with D perhaps matching TRBD1 (6 bases). The CDR3 runs 15 residues. Trimming cost V 6 bases and J 2 bases, with 16 bases left between them. Germline V gives CDR1 LNHDA, CDR2 SQIVND (reference sequence). The CDR3 DNA reads as TGTGCCAGTAGCCTTAATCGGGACACCAACACTGAAGCTTTCTTT. It specifies CASSLNRDTNTEAFF.

The CDR3 region is CASSQVLASGVTNEQFF. As DNA, the CDR3 is TGCGCCAGCAGCCAAGTTCTTGCTAGCGGGGTGACGAATGAGCAGTTCTTC. V and J are TRBV4-3 and TRBJ2-1; TRBD2 aligns across 9 bases. CDR1 and CDR2 from the germline V gene are LGHNA and YSLEER. The V gene end was trimmed by 1 base and the J gene end by 7 bases; junction bases not matched to a gene: 11. CDR3 length equals 17 residues.

The J gene is TRBJ2-3, the V gene TRBV29-1, with 13 bases lining up with TRBD2. J lost 5 bases, V lost 4 bases, and 6 bases had no gene match. CDR3 length: 15 residues. Germline CDR1 is SQVTM and CDR2 is ANQGSEA. The CDR3 DNA is TGCAGCGTTGCGGCGGGACTAGCGGGGTTAGATACGCAGTATTTT. Protein: CSVAAGLAGLDTQYF.

The genes are TRBV28 and TRBJ1-1; a weak D match, TRBD1 (6 bases). This CDR3 contains 12 residues. CDR1 and CDR2 (germline): MDHEN, SYDVKM. With 3 bases removed from V and 7 bases from J, the gap between germline ends came to 9 bases. CDR3 coding DNA: TGTGCCAGCAGTTTCCAACAGGGTGAAGCTTTCTTT. Translation gives CASSFQQGEAFF.

The chain employs TRBV6-1 and TRBJ2-5, with TRBD2 matching 10 bases. CDR1 is MNHNS, CDR2 SASEGT, per germline. The CDR3 length is 18 residues. With V trimmed by 2 bases and J by 1 base, 10 bases remained unmatched. Here the CDR3 DNA reads TGTGCCAGCAGTGAATTACTAGCGGGGACCAACCTCCAAGAGACCCAGTACTTC. Protein product: CASSELLAGTNLQETQYF.

The rearrangement links TRBV18 to TRBJ1-5; D is ambiguous. The V and J ends lost 3 bases and 2 bases respectively, with 14 bases between them. Germline-derived CDR1 and CDR2 are KGHSH and LQKENI. The CDR3 totals 16 residues. CDR3 in DNA: TGTGCCAGCTCACCCCAGCCCCCAGCGGGCAATCAGCCCCAGCATTTT. It yields the protein CASSPQPPAGNQPQHF.

This sequence joins TRBV5-4 and TRBJ2-3, with a weak D call TRBD2 (6 bases). Germline assignment: CDR1 SGHNT and CDR2 YYREEE (reference sequence). The V end lost 5 bases, the J end lost 8 bases, and 15 bases lay between the germline ends. The CDR3 is 13 amino acids. CDR3 residues: CASRDGGLPTQYF. The CDR3 DNA reads as TGTGCCAGCAGAGACGGAGGGCTCCCTACGCAGTATTTT.

V usage is TRBV19 and J usage is TRBJ1-6, with a weak D call TRBD1 (5 bases). Trimming cost V 2 bases and J 9 bases, with 14 bases left between them. This CDR3 region has 15 residues. Germline V lookup: CDR1 LNHDA, CDR2 SQIVND (reference sequence). The CDR3 is CASSISRGGRSPLHF. The CDR3, as DNA: TGTGCCAGTAGTATATCACGGGGGGGTCGTTCACCCCTCCACTTT.

The genes are TRBV19 and TRBJ2-1; a possible D gene is TRBD1 (6 bases). Trimming removed 9 bases at V and 6 bases at J, with 21 bases between. CDR1 is LNHDA, CDR2 SQIVND, per germline (reference sequence). This CDR3 is built from 15 residues. CDR3 amino acids: CASRPSDRTTNEQFF. In DNA, the CDR3 is TGTGCCAGCCGACCCAGCGACAGGACAACCAATGAGCAGTTCTTC.

This rearrangement joins TRBV11-2 to TRBJ2-2, with TRBD2 as a possible D gene (7 bases). The CDR3 sequence is 15 residues long. V dropped 5 bases and J dropped 6 bases, with 16 bases sitting between them. Germline V lookup: CDR1 SGHAT, CDR2 FQNNGV. The CDR3 nucleotides read TGTGCCAGCAGCCCCCTAGGGGGGGCCCCCGGGGAGCTGTTTTTT. Translated, it gives CASSPLGGAPGELFF.

This clone was seen only a few times. The rearrangement uses TRBV6-4 and TRBJ2-3; maybe TRBD1 (6 bases). Germline V gene lookup returns CDR1 MRHNA and CDR2 SNTAGT. The CDR3 is made up of 16 amino acids. Trimming cost V 0 bases and J 2 bases, with 12 bases left between them. The DNA for the CDR3 is TGTGCCAGCAGTGACTCCAATCAGGGGAACACAGATACGCAGTATTTT. Protein: CASSDSNQGNTDTQYF.

This clone occurred a few times. The V and J genes are TRBV6-6 and TRBJ1-1; D uncertain. The CDR3 extends over 13 amino acids. Germline assignment: CDR1 MNHNY and CDR2 SVGAGI (reference sequence). Trimming stripped 6 bases from V and 3 bases from J, with 11 bases between. The CDR3 sequence is CASSLWSDTEAFF. For the CDR3, the DNA is TGTGCCAGCAGCCTCTGGTCGGACACTGAAGCTTTCTTT.

This rearrangement joins TRBV14 to TRBJ1-1, with D unclear. V gave up 1 base and J gave up 5 bases, with 11 bases separating them. The CDR3 totals 14 residues. Germline lookup yields CDR1 SGHDN and CDR2 FVKESK. The CDR3 region is CASSQGGFGTEAFF. CDR3 sequence (DNA): TGTGCCAGCAGCCAAGGAGGCTTCGGTACTGAAGCTTTCTTT.

The genes are TRBV4-2 and TRBJ2-3; D is perhaps TRBD2 (5 bases). Trimming cost V 4 bases and J 4 bases, with 18 bases left between them. CDR3 size: 16 residues. Germline values: CDR1 LGHNA, CDR2 YNFKEQ. CDR3 DNA sequence: TGTGCCAGCAGCCCTCGGTGGGCCGAGGGCCCAGATACGCAGTATTTT. It translates to CASSPRWAEGPDTQYF.

The chain joins TRBV28 to TRBJ2-7, with TRBD2 matching over 7 bases. This CDR3 contains 18 residues. Per germline, CDR1 MDHEN and CDR2 SYDVKM. J lost 7 bases, V lost 5 bases, and 23 bases had no gene match. The CDR3 DNA follows: TGTGCCAGCAGTCCGCCCGGCGGGAGTATGGGTTTGTGGTTTGAGCAGTACTTC. Translation: CASSPPGGSMGLWFEQYF.

The chain uses TRBV5-6 and TRBJ1-2, with 9 bases fitting TRBD1. Trimming removed 0 bases from V and 8 bases from J; junction bases left unmatched: 11. Germline loops: CDR1 SGHDT, CDR2 YYEEEE. CDR3 length: 16 amino acids. Here the CDR3 reads CASSLGPGQGGRGYTF. The DNA for the CDR3 is TGTGCCAGCAGCTTGGGGCCGGGACAGGGAGGACGCGGCTACACCTTC.

J is TRBJ2-5 and V is TRBV5-1; 9 bases line up with TRBD1. The V segment lost 2 bases and the J segment 2 bases; nucleotides outside the gene matches: 4. The CDR3 is 15 residues long. Germline V gene data show CDR1 as SGHRS and CDR2 as YFSETQ. The DNA of the CDR3 is TGCGCCAGCAGCTTCGGGACAGGGACACAAGAGACCCAGTACTTC. This codes for CASSFGTGTQETQYF.